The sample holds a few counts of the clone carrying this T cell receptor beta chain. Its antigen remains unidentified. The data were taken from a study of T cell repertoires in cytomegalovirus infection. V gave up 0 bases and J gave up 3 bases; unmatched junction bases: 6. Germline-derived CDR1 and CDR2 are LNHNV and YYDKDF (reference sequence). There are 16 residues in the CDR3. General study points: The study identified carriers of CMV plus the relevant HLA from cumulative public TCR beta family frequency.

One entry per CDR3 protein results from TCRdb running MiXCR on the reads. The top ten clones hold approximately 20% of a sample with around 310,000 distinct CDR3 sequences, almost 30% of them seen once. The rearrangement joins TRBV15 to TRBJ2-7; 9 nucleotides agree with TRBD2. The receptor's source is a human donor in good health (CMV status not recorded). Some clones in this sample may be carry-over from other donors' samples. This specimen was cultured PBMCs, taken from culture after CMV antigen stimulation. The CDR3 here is CATSRDKSGRNYEQYF. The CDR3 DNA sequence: TGTGCCACCAGCAGAGATAAGAGCGGGAGGAACTACGAGCAGTACTTC.